These 27 T cell receptor beta chains share one sample of origin, sequenced in a study of cytotoxic CD8 clonotypes in ibrutinib-treated CLL (dated by TCRdb to the early 2020s). The protocol used for the library was the immunoSEQ multiplex PCR assay. TCRdb stores this immuneACCESS table with in-frame sequences only. Part of the clones is absent; in the studies checked, under half of the shortfall reflects unresolved V genes, and no reason is known for the rest. Across this sample there are hundreds of thousands of clones, with 80% seen only once. The ten largest account for over 6.5% of the sample. The specimen comprised PBMCs, sampled before ibrutinib treatment. Receptors originate from a human donor with chronic lymphocytic leukemia.

The chain couples TRBV10-1 to TRBJ2-1; 7 bases line up with TRBD1. V lost 0 bases to trimming and J lost 7 bases; unmatched junction nucleotides: 3. The CDR3 contains 14 residues. Germline V gene lookup returns CDR1 WNHNN and CDR2 SYGVQD (reference sequence). This CDR3 reads CASSESKGANEQFF. The DNA of the CDR3 is TGCGCCAGCAGTGAGTCGAAGGGGGCTAATGAGCAGTTCTTC.

The genes are TRBV15 and TRBJ1-5; 7 bases line up with TRBD1. The CDR3 spans 16 residues. The V and J ends lost 0 bases and 11 bases, in that order; junction bases with no gene match: 13. Germline V gives CDR1 LNHNV, CDR2 YYDKDF (reference sequence). This CDR3 is CATSRDLGQVVRSQHF. CDR3 in DNA: TGTGCCACCAGCAGAGATCTCGGACAGGTGGTTAGGTCCCAGCATTTT.

The chain's CDR3 is CASSLSTTSYEQYF. CDR3 nucleotide sequence: TGCGCCAGCAGCTTGTCCACAACTTCCTACGAGCAGTACTTC. The rearrangement links TRBV5-1 to TRBJ2-7; D uncertain. V lost 1 base and J lost 1, with 9 bases in between. Germline V lookup: CDR1 SGHRS, CDR2 YFSETQ. This CDR3 has 14 amino acids.

This sequence joins TRBV18 and TRBJ2-7; D gene unclear. From germline, CDR1 is KGHSH and CDR2 LQKENI. Trimming removed 3 bases at V and 0 bases at J, with 9 bases between. The CDR3 length is 14 residues. CDR3 residues: CASSPESSSYEQYF. The CDR3 DNA follows: TGTGCCAGCTCACCTGAATCTAGCTCCTACGAGCAGTACTTC.

This clone was detected only a few times. The rearrangement joins TRBV9 to TRBJ1-5; D gene ambiguous. There are 13 residues in the CDR3. V was cut by 0 bases and J by 5 bases, with 6 bases left in between. Germline V CDR1 and CDR2: SGDLS, YYNGEE. The CDR3 region is CASSVGADQPQHF. The CDR3 nucleotides are TGTGCCAGCAGCGTAGGTGCCGATCAGCCCCAGCATTTT.

CDR3 nucleotides: TGCGCCAGCAGCTTTGGGCAGGGAGAGACCCAGTACTTC. It codes for CASSFGQGETQYF. The chain uses TRBV5-1 and TRBJ2-5, with a possible D match to TRBD1 (5 bases). This CDR3 has 13 residues. V was cut by 2 bases and J by 4 bases, with 9 bases left in between. The germline CDR1 and CDR2 sequences are SGHRS and YFSETQ.

This rearrangement joins TRBV7-6 to TRBJ1-2; D remains ambiguous. This CDR3 spans 13 amino acids. V shed 2 bases and J shed 4 bases, with 8 bases lying between them. Germline CDR1 is SGHVS and CDR2 is FNYEAQ. The CDR3 DNA reads TGTGCCAGCAGCTTATACGACACCTATGGCTACACCTTC. It is translated as CASSLYDTYGYTF. Full variable domain (outside the CDR3, taken from reference TRBV7-6 and TRBJ1-2): GAGVSQSPRYKVTKRGQDVALRCDPISGHVSLYWYRQALGQGPEFLTYFNYEAQQDKSGLPNDRFSAERPEGSISTLTIQRTEQRDSAMYRCASSLYDTYGYTFGSGTRLTVV.

The chain links TRBV30 to TRBJ1-1, with D perhaps TRBD1 (5 bases). V was shortened by 4 bases and J by 1 base, with 13 bases between the two germline ends. CDR3 size: 14 residues. Germline CDR1 GTSNPN, CDR2 SVGIG (reference sequence). CDR3 amino acids: CAWTLGLSNTEAFF. The DNA of the CDR3 is TGTGCCTGGACCTTGGGACTTTCGAACACTGAAGCTTTCTTT.

This clone was detected only a few times. This chain joins TRBV19 and TRBJ1-3; D not resolved. Trimming shortened V by 3 bases and J by 1 base, and 13 bases separated the two germline ends. Germline values: CDR1 LNHDA, CDR2 SQIVND (reference sequence). The CDR3 consists of 16 residues. CDR3 nucleotides: TGTGCCAGTAGTATCCTGCCGGGCTGGTCTGGAAACACCATATATTTT. As protein: CASSILPGWSGNTIYF. The full variable domain, completed using reference TRBV19 and TRBJ1-3, is DGGITQSPKYLFRKEGQNVTLSCEQNLNHDAMYWYRQDPGQGLRLIYYSQIVNDFQKGDIAEGYSVSREKKESFPLTVTSAQKNPTAFYLCASSILPGWSGNTIYFGEGSWLTVV.

This chain joins TRBV14 and TRBJ2-1; D is unresolved. Germline CDR1 and CDR2: SGHDN and FVKESK. V was pared by 4 bases and J by 0 bases, with 16 bases between. There are 17 residues in the CDR3. The DNA for the CDR3 is TGTGCCAGCAGCCTCGGAGTAGGCAGGAGCTCCTACAATGAGCAGTTCTTC. This encodes CASSLGVGRSSYNEQFF.

The chain combines TRBV29-1 with TRBJ2-7; the match to TRBD1 covers 8 bases. The CDR3 runs to 15 residues. Losses at the gene ends were 1 base for V and 2 bases for J; bases not matched to a gene: 7. CDR1 is SQVTM, CDR2 ANQGSEA, per germline. CDR3 DNA sequence: TGCAGCGTTGAAGGGTGGGACAGGAACCCCTACGAGCAGTACTTC. Translation: CSVEGWDRNPYEQYF.

This clone was counted a few times. This chain links TRBV6-5 with TRBJ2-7; TRBD1 aligns across 7 bases. From germline, CDR1 is MNHEY and CDR2 SVGAGI. Losses at the gene ends were 6 bases for V and 3 bases for J; bases not matched to a gene: 8. The CDR3 is made up of 14 amino acids. This chain's CDR3 is CASRGVTGIYEQYF. CDR3 nucleotides: TGTGCCAGCAGGGGCGTGACAGGGATCTACGAGCAGTACTTC.

A remark on this clone: It may be a read error: a sequence one base away is much more abundant. The rearrangement links TRBV2 to TRBJ2-1; 11 bases map to TRBD2. Trimming cost V 5 bases and J 4 bases; bases outside gene matches: 4. The germline gives CDR1 SNHLY, CDR2 FYNNEI. This CDR3 comprises 15 residues. CDR3 region: CASSPGLAVYNEQFF. The CDR3 bases are TGTGCCAGCAGTCCGGGACTAGCGGTATACAATGAGCAGTTCTTC. Full variable domain (outside the CDR3, taken from reference TRBV2 and TRBJ2-1): EPEVTQTPSHQVTQMGQEVILRCVPISNHLYFYWYRQILGQKVEFLVSFYNNEISEKSEIFDDQFSVERPDGSNFTLKIRSTKLEDSAMYFCASSPGLAVYNEQFFGPGTRLTVL.

V and J are TRBV2 and TRBJ2-2; 11 nucleotides agree with TRBD2. The germline CDR1 and CDR2 sequences are SNHLY and FYNNEI. V lost 9 bases to trimming and J lost 7 bases; unmatched junction nucleotides: 7. The CDR3 spans 14 residues. The DNA for the CDR3 is TGTGCCAGTAAACTAGCGGGGGCCAACGGGGAGCTGTTTTTT. It yields the protein CASKLAGANGELFF.

The chain is built from TRBV6-4 and TRBJ2-7; D might be TRBD1 or TRBD2, each matching 5 bases. Trimming stripped 3 bases from V and 3 bases from J, with 15 bases between. This CDR3 comprises 15 residues. Germline V lookup: CDR1 MRHNA, CDR2 SNTAGT. This chain's CDR3 is CASSEGPGVSYEQYF. As DNA, the CDR3 is TGTGCCAGCAGTGAGGGACCCGGGGTTAGCTACGAGCAGTACTTC.

The chain couples TRBV6-5 to TRBJ2-3; D unclear. With 6 bases removed from V and 0 bases from J, the gap between germline ends came to 13 bases. This CDR3 is 15 amino acids long. In germline, CDR1 is MNHEY, CDR2 SVGAGI. This CDR3 is CASRLTRRSTDTQYF. In DNA form, the CDR3 reads TGTGCCAGCAGACTCACCCGACGCAGCACAGATACGCAGTATTTT.

This clone was recorded only once. The chain is built from TRBV4-3 and TRBJ2-7; D ambiguous. Germline loops: CDR1 LGHNA, CDR2 YSLEER. Trimming shortened V by 0 bases and J by 2 bases, and 11 bases separated the two germline ends. The CDR3 covers 15 residues. For the CDR3, the DNA is TGCGCCAGCAGCCAAGATAAAGGGCCAGCCTACGAGCAGTACTTC. Encoded protein: CASSQDKGPAYEQYF.

The V and J genes are TRBV7-2 and TRBJ1-1; D unresolved. The germline V gene has CDR1 SGHTA and CDR2 FQGNSA. CDR3 length: 13 residues. V lost 2 bases and J 4 bases, leaving 8 bases between the germline ends. CDR3 region: CASSLRGGTEAFF. The CDR3 DNA sequence: TGTGCCAGCAGCTTACGGGGTGGCACTGAAGCTTTCTTT. The whole variable domain, filled in from reference TRBV7-2 and TRBJ1-1, reads GAGVSQSPSNKVTEKGKDVELRCDPISGHTALYWYRQSLGQGLEFLIYFQGNSAPDKSGLPSDRFSAERTGGSVSTLTIQRTQQEDSAVYLCASSLRGGTEAFFGQGTRLTVV.

The genes are TRBV28 and TRBJ2-3; D is uncertain. Germline CDR1 reads MDHEN; CDR2 reads SYDVKM. This CDR3 spans 13 amino acids. With 6 bases removed from V and 6 bases from J, the gap between germline ends came to 13 bases. Here the CDR3 reads CASSETARDTQYF. The CDR3 DNA is TGTGCCAGCAGCGAAACGGCGCGGGATACGCAGTATTTT.

CDR3 amino acids: CASSVEPADSYNEQFF. CDR3 in DNA: TGTGCCAGCAGCGTAGAGCCGGCGGACTCCTACAATGAGCAGTTCTTC. This chain connects TRBV9 to TRBJ2-1, with D unresolved. The CDR3 consists of 16 residues. The germline V gene has CDR1 SGDLS and CDR2 YYNGEE. Trimming cost V 0 bases and J 0 bases, with 10 bases left between them. Complete variable domain (other parts from reference TRBV9 and TRBJ2-1): DSGVTQTPKHLITATGQRVTLRCSPRSGDLSVYWYQQSLDQGLQFLIQYYNGEERAKGNILERFSAQQFPDLHSELNLSSLELGDSALYFCASSVEPADSYNEQFFGPGTRLTVL.

The chain couples TRBV28 to TRBJ2-1; 8 nucleotides agree with TRBD2. The CDR3 runs to 15 residues. Germline V gives CDR1 MDHEN, CDR2 SYDVKM. V shed 1 base, J shed 1 base, and the junction held 0 bases outside the gene matches. CDR3 bases: TGTGCCAGCAGTTTATCGGGGGGGTCCTACAATGAGCAGTTCTTC. It specifies CASSLSGGSYNEQFF.

The V call is TRBV4-1, the J call TRBJ1-1, with 7 nucleotides matching TRBD1. Germline V CDR1 and CDR2: MGHRA, YSYEKL. The ends lost 1 base at V and 7 bases at J; junction bases unmatched: 3. The CDR3 totals 13 residues. CDR3 DNA: TGCGCCAGCAGCCAAGTAAGGGACAGTGAAGCTTTCTTT. It specifies CASSQVRDSEAFF.

The CDR3 coding sequence is TGTGCCTGGAGTCTCGGGACAGTAAAGAACGAGCAGTACTTC. Translated: CAWSLGTVKNEQYF. The gene calls are TRBV30 and TRBJ2-7, with 7 bases that match TRBD1. CDR1 is GTSNPN, CDR2 SVGIG, per germline (reference sequence). The CDR3 contains 14 residues. With V trimmed by 2 bases and J by 5 bases, 9 bases remained unmatched. The full variable domain, with the rest looked up from reference TRBV30 and TRBJ2-7, is SQTIHQWPATLVQPVGSPLSLECTVEGTSNPNLYWYRQAAGRGLQLLFYSVGIGQISSEVPQNLSASRPQDRQFILSSKKLLLSDSGFYLCAWSLGTVKNEQYFGPGTRLTVT.

This clone was observed a single time. This sequence joins TRBV2 and TRBJ2-7; TRBD1 aligns across 10 bases. V lost 8 bases to trimming and J lost 3 bases; unmatched junction nucleotides: 7. Germline V gene lookup returns CDR1 SNHLY and CDR2 FYNNEI. The CDR3 loop spans 14 amino acids. The CDR3 sequence is CASYRGQGDYEQYF. In nucleotides, the CDR3 is TGTGCCAGCTATAGAGGACAGGGGGACTACGAGCAGTACTTC.

The rearrangement links TRBV11-3 to TRBJ2-3; D tentatively reads TRBD1 or TRBD2 (6 bases each). Trimming shortened V by 5 bases and J by 0 bases, and 9 bases separated the two germline ends. Germline lookup yields CDR1 SGHNT and CDR2 YENEEA. The CDR3 length is 14 residues. CDR3 DNA: TGTGCCAGCAGCCAAGGGGGGAGCACAGATACGCAGTATTTT. It yields the protein CASSQGGSTDTQYF. The full variable domain, its missing parts supplied by reference TRBV11-3 and TRBJ2-3, is EAGVVQSPRYKIIEKKQPVAFWCNPISGHNTLYWYLQNLGQGPELLIRYENEEAVDDSQLPKDRFSAERLKGVDSTLKIQPAELGDSAVYLCASSQGGSTDTQYFGPGTRLTVL.

The chain couples TRBV7-9 to TRBJ1-5; D is ambiguous. Germline V gene data show CDR1 as SEHNR and CDR2 as FQNEAQ (reference sequence). CDR3 length: 13 amino acids. Trimming took 5 bases from V and 4 from J, leaving 9 bases between them. The CDR3 sequence: CASSPVGNQPQHF. The CDR3 DNA reads TGTGCCAGCAGCCCGGTGGGAAATCAGCCCCAGCATTTT. Using reference TRBV7-9 and TRBJ1-5 for the parts outside the CDR3, the full variable domain is DTGVSQNPRHKITKRGQNVTFRCDPISEHNRLYWYRQTLGQGPEFLTYFQNEAQLEKSRLLSDRFSAERPKGSFSTLEIQRTEQGDSAMYLCASSPVGNQPQHFGDGTRLSIL.

The chain is built from TRBV7-6 and TRBJ2-7; 9 bases match TRBD2. Germline V lookup: CDR1 SGHVS, CDR2 FNYEAQ. Trimming removed 0 bases from V and 5 bases from J; junction bases left unmatched: 5. This CDR3 is built from 15 residues. CDR3 sequence reads: CASSLALAGANEQYF. In nucleotides, the CDR3 is TGTGCCAGCAGCTTAGCTTTAGCGGGGGCCAACGAGCAGTACTTC. Together with reference TRBV7-6 and TRBJ2-7, the CDR3 gives the full variable domain: GAGVSQSPRYKVTKRGQDVALRCDPISGHVSLYWYRQALGQGPEFLTYFNYEAQQDKSGLPNDRFSAERPEGSISTLTIQRTEQRDSAMYRCASSLALAGANEQYFGPGTRLTVT.